This T cell receptor beta chain is from a study of T cell repertoires in ileal Crohn's disease. The table came from immunoSEQ multiplex PCR; TCRdb's copy has only in-frame clones and leaves some out. The sample records approximately 30,000 clones, around four fifths being singletons. The CDR3 has 14 residues. CDR1 MRHNA and CDR2 SNTAGT come from the germline V gene. V lost 7 bases and J lost 9, with 20 bases in between. V gene TRBV6-4 combines with J gene TRBJ2-3, with a possible D match to TRBD2 (5 bases). The sequence came from an adult with Crohn's disease. Sample: ileal tissue. CDR3 region: CASNAPLATRTQYF. CDR3 coding DNA: TGTGCCAGCAACGCCCCTCTAGCTACTCGAACGCAGTATTTT.